This passage covers 29 T cell receptor beta chains from one sample sequenced in a study of cytomegalovirus exposure and HLA in healthy donors. A multiplex PCR was run with 60 Vbeta primers and 13 Jbeta primers. Profiled with immunoSEQ multiplex PCR; TCRdb holds only in-frame clones, not every one. The sample consists of roughly 100,000 clones, 10% to 15% of them appearing once. The sequenced sample was PBMCs. These receptors all come from a man aged 40-49 years in good health and CMV-seropositive.

This clone occurred a few times. The V call is TRBV27, the J call TRBJ1-2, with 7 bases that match TRBD1. With V trimmed by 0 bases and J by 5 bases, 6 bases remained unmatched. CDR1 and CDR2 (germline): MNHEY, SMNVEV (reference sequence). There are 15 residues in the CDR3. For the CDR3, the DNA is TGTGCCAGCAGTTTATCAAAGGGGGCGCGGTATGGCTACACCTTC. This gives the protein CASSLSKGARYGYTF.

The chain uses TRBV27 and TRBJ1-1; D not certain. CDR3 size: 14 residues. V was cut by 6 bases and J by 3 bases, with 14 bases left in between. Germline V gene lookup returns CDR1 MNHEY and CDR2 SMNVEV (reference sequence). The CDR3: CASRTDVWDTEAFF. The CDR3 DNA is TGTGCCAGCAGGACTGACGTGTGGGACACTGAAGCTTTCTTT.

This sequence joins TRBV6-1 and TRBJ1-5, with a possible D match to TRBD1 (6 bases). Germline CDR1 and CDR2: MNHNS and SASEGT. The CDR3 totals 13 residues. V was clipped by 5 bases and J by 4 bases, with 9 bases between them. The CDR3 nucleotides are TGTGCCAGCAGTCCGGACAGAAATCAGCCCCAGCATTTT. Its protein is CASSPDRNQPQHF.

This clone was seen more than once but under ten times. CDR3 nucleotides: TGTGCCAGCAGGGAGTCCCAAGAGACCCAGTACTTC. Translating gives CASRESQETQYF. The chain employs TRBV28 and TRBJ2-5; D gene ambiguous. V was clipped by 6 bases and J by 1 base, with 6 bases between them. The CDR3 runs 12 residues. Germline V CDR1 and CDR2: MDHEN, SYDVKM. The variable domain in full, with the rest retrieved from reference TRBV28 and TRBJ2-5, is DVKVTQSSRYLVKRTGEKVFLECVQDMDHENMFWYRQDPGLGLRLIYFSYDVKMKEKGDIPEGYSVSREKKERFSLILESASTNQTSMYLCASRESQETQYFGPGTRLLVL.

The rearrangement links TRBV6-6 to TRBJ2-1; D may be TRBD1 (6 bases). CDR1 is MNHNY, CDR2 SVGAGI, per germline (reference sequence). This CDR3 has 15 amino acids. V was trimmed by 0 bases and J by 2 bases, leaving 8 bases between them. CDR3 nucleotide sequence: TGTGCCAGCAGTTACTCTCACAGGGCCTACAATGAGCAGTTCTTC. Its protein is CASSYSHRAYNEQFF.

The table lists this clone with a few counts. This chain connects TRBV9 to TRBJ2-1; 11 nucleotides match TRBD2. Unmatched junction bases numbered 10, after V lost 3 bases and J lost 5 bases. CDR1 is SGDLS, CDR2 YYNGEE, per germline. The CDR3 extends over 17 amino acids. DNA of the CDR3: TGTGCCAGCAGCGGGACAGCCGGGACTAGCGGTGACAATGAGCAGTTCTTC. It specifies CASSGTAGTSGDNEQFF. Full variable domain (missing parts from reference TRBV9 and TRBJ2-1): DSGVTQTPKHLITATGQRVTLRCSPRSGDLSVYWYQQSLDQGLQFLIQYYNGEERAKGNILERFSAQQFPDLHSELNLSSLELGDSALYFCASSGTAGTSGDNEQFFGPGTRLTVL.

The chain combines TRBV7-9 with TRBJ1-4, with 8 bases identical to TRBD1. Germline lookup yields CDR1 SEHNR and CDR2 FQNEAQ (reference sequence). The CDR3 consists of 14 residues. V lost 4 bases to trimming and J lost 8 bases; unmatched junction nucleotides: 6. CDR3 in DNA: TGTGCCAGCAGCTCCAGGGGGCTCGGAGAAAAACTGTTTTTT. As protein: CASSSRGLGEKLFF.

There are a few counts of this clone. This rearrangement joins TRBV5-4 to TRBJ2-5; the D gene is possibly TRBD2 (7 bases). Looked up from germline, CDR1 is SGHNT and CDR2 is YYREEE (reference sequence). CDR3 length equals 14 residues. Trimming stripped 1 base from V and 11 bases from J, with 18 bases between. Written as DNA, the CDR3 is TGTGCCAGCAGCTTGTGGGGGGGCCTAAGGGAGCAGTACTTC. Translating it yields CASSLWGGLREQYF.

This chain connects TRBV9 to TRBJ2-3; 11 bases line up with TRBD1. CDR3 length: 14 residues. The J segment lost 5 bases and the V segment lost 4 bases, leaving 3 bases of the junction unmatched. CDR1 is SGDLS and CDR2 is YYNGEE in the germline V gene. CDR3 bases: TGTGCCAGCAGCAAGGACAGGGGGCGAGATACGCAGTATTTT. It codes for CASSKDRGRDTQYF.

The chain couples TRBV4-1 to TRBJ2-1; TRBD1 agrees at 9 bases. Germline trimming cut 0 bases from V and 5 bases from J; bases unmatched to any gene: 5. The CDR3 is 16 amino acids. Germline values: CDR1 MGHRA, CDR2 YSYEKL. The CDR3 protein is CASSQDPGQGNNEQFF. CDR3 in DNA: TGCGCCAGCAGCCAAGATCCGGGACAGGGAAACAATGAGCAGTTCTTC.

This clone was recorded a few times. This chain connects TRBV2 to TRBJ2-1, with D possibly being TRBD2 (6 bases). The CDR3 is 12 residues long. V shed 4 bases and J shed 7 bases, with 8 bases lying between them. In germline, CDR1 is SNHLY, CDR2 FYNNEI. CDR3 loop: CASSASGNEQFF. CDR3 in DNA: TGTGCCAGCAGTGCAAGCGGGAATGAGCAGTTCTTC.

This clone showed up just a few times. The chain recombines TRBV2 with TRBJ2-3; 8 bases fit TRBD1. Germline loops: CDR1 SNHLY, CDR2 FYNNEI. Germline trimming cut 2 bases from V and 2 bases from J; bases unmatched to any gene: 6. This CDR3 contains 16 residues. CDR3 sequence (DNA): TGTGCCAGCAGTGAATGGGCAGGGGGCCTCACAGATACGCAGTATTTT. Translating gives CASSEWAGGLTDTQYF.

This clone was counted between two and nine times. The chain has TRBV2 and TRBJ1-2; tentatively, D is TRBD1 (6 bases). V was pared by 1 base and J by 4 bases, with 13 bases between. This CDR3 comprises 15 residues. The germline V gene encodes CDR1 SNHLY and CDR2 FYNNEI. CDR3 region: CASSEGSGVVYGYTF. The CDR3 DNA follows: TGTGCCAGCAGTGAAGGCTCAGGGGTCGTCTATGGCTACACCTTC.

This clone was seen a few times. This sequence joins TRBV30 and TRBJ2-3; D unclear. The CDR3 has 13 amino acids. Germline loops: CDR1 GTSNPN, CDR2 SVGIG (reference sequence). V gave up 6 bases and J gave up 3 bases, with 13 bases separating them. CDR3 nucleotide sequence: TGTGCCTGTACGACTCCTGGGACAGATACGCAGTATTTT. Encoded protein: CACTTPGTDTQYF.

This rearrangement joins TRBV19 to TRBJ2-3; a weak D match, TRBD2 (6 bases). The ends were cut back, 10 bases at V and 0 bases at J, with 17 bases in the middle. The CDR3 totals 15 residues. The germline CDR1 and CDR2 sequences are LNHDA and SQIVND (reference sequence). CDR3 amino acids: CATAGKSVSTDTQYF. For the CDR3, the DNA is TGTGCCACCGCGGGAAAAAGCGTTAGCACAGATACGCAGTATTTT. Using reference TRBV19 and TRBJ2-3 for the parts outside the CDR3, the full variable domain is DGGITQSPKYLFRKEGQNVTLSCEQNLNHDAMYWYRQDPGQGLRLIYYSQIVNDFQKGDIAEGYSVSREKKESFPLTVTSAQKNPTAFYLCATAGKSVSTDTQYFGPGTRLTVL.

This clone occurred a few times. The V gene is TRBV19, the J gene TRBJ1-2, with 7 nucleotides matching TRBD1. Germline V lookup: CDR1 LNHDA, CDR2 SQIVND (reference sequence). V shed 6 bases and J 7 bases; nucleotides not matched to a gene: 5. The CDR3 totals 12 residues. CDR3 amino acids: CASSTGVSGYTF. CDR3 in DNA: TGTGCCAGTAGCACAGGGGTTTCTGGCTACACCTTC.

This chain uses TRBV9 with TRBJ2-7; tentative D call: TRBD2 (6 bases). From germline, CDR1 is SGDLS and CDR2 YYNGEE. CDR3 length: 13 amino acids. V lost 3 bases and J 6 bases, leaving 13 bases between the germline ends. The CDR3 bases are TGTGCCAGCAGCGAGACGACTAGTCTCGAGCAGTACTTC. Translated: CASSETTSLEQYF.

This clone appeared a few times. The gene calls are TRBV6-4 and TRBJ2-5; 8 bases are shared with TRBD1. Germline V gene sequence: CDR1 MRHNA, CDR2 SNTAGT. The trim removed 6 bases at V and 2 bases at J, leaving 5 bases unmatched. There are 14 residues in the CDR3. The CDR3 loop reads CASRRTGGQETQYF. Here the CDR3 DNA reads TGTGCCAGCAGGAGAACAGGGGGGCAAGAGACCCAGTACTTC.

The chain couples TRBV9 to TRBJ1-2; 7 bases map to TRBD1. Germline V gives CDR1 SGDLS, CDR2 YYNGEE. The CDR3 sequence is 15 residues long. The ends lost 3 bases at V and 3 bases at J; junction bases unmatched: 8. CDR3 sequence: CASSGLGTAYYGYTF. For the CDR3, the DNA is TGTGCCAGCAGCGGCCTCGGGACAGCGTACTATGGCTACACCTTC.

This clone was counted a few times. The rearrangement joins TRBV29-1 to TRBJ1-4; 8 bases align to TRBD1. V lost 3 bases, J lost 8 bases, and 5 bases stayed unmatched. The CDR3 is 13 amino acids. CDR1 SQVTM and CDR2 ANQGSEA come from the germline V gene. The CDR3 loop reads CSVDRGRGEKLFF. The CDR3 DNA reads TGCAGCGTTGACAGGGGGCGCGGAGAAAAACTGTTTTTT.

J is TRBJ1-1 and V is TRBV19; D is unclear. This CDR3 spans 14 amino acids. The germline V and J ends were trimmed by 6 bases and 5 bases, with 16 bases remaining between them. CDR1 and CDR2 from the germline V gene are LNHDA and SQIVND (reference sequence). CDR3 sequence reads: CASSALPGGTEAFF. In DNA form, the CDR3 reads TGTGCCAGTAGCGCTTTACCAGGAGGGACTGAAGCTTTCTTT.

A few counts support this clone. V and J are TRBV9 and TRBJ2-7, with 7 bases matching TRBD1. Germline V gene data show CDR1 as SGDLS and CDR2 as YYNGEE. The CDR3 length is 14 residues. V shed 2 bases and J 3 bases; nucleotides not matched to a gene: 5. The CDR3 region has the DNA TGTGCCAGCAGCGTGAGCGACAGGGACTACGAGCAGTACTTC. Translation gives CASSVSDRDYEQYF.

This clone occurred a few times. The V and J genes are TRBV7-2 and TRBJ1-1, with 10 bases that match TRBD1. V shed 4 bases and J 11 bases; nucleotides not matched to a gene: 4. This CDR3 comprises 12 residues. The germline V gene has CDR1 SGHTA and CDR2 FQGNSA. The DNA for the CDR3 is TGTGCCAGCAGCTGGACAGGGGGTTTGGCTTTCTTT. Translated, it gives CASSWTGGLAFF.

This clone appeared a few times. This chain links TRBV6-1 with TRBJ2-7; D is possibly TRBD2 (5 bases). Germline-derived CDR1 and CDR2 are MNHNS and SASEGT. The CDR3 is 13 amino acids. V lost 4 bases and J 6 bases, leaving 13 bases between the germline ends. CDR3 sequence: CASSGLLAAEQYF. In DNA form, the CDR3 reads TGTGCCAGCAGTGGACTACTGGCCGCCGAGCAGTACTTC.

This clone was counted between two and nine times. The J gene is TRBJ1-2, the V gene TRBV2; D is unresolved. CDR3 size: 11 residues. Trimming pared 7 bases from V and 10 bases from J, leaving 13 bases between. Per the germline V gene, CDR1 is SNHLY and CDR2 is FYNNEI. The CDR3 loop is CASISGFIYTF. The CDR3 DNA reads TGTGCCAGCATTTCCGGGTTCATCTACACCTTC. Variable domain in full (rest from reference TRBV2 and TRBJ1-2): EPEVTQTPSHQVTQMGQEVILRCVPISNHLYFYWYRQILGQKVEFLVSFYNNEISEKSEIFDDQFSVERPDGSNFTLKIRSTKLEDSAMYFCASISGFIYTFGSGTRLTVV.

In DNA, the CDR3 is TGTGCCAGCAGCTTAGGCGCTGGGGGCGGTGGCTACACCTTC. As protein: CASSLGAGGGGYTF. The chain joins TRBV7-6 to TRBJ1-2, with D maybe TRBD1 (6 bases). Germline-derived CDR1 and CDR2 are SGHVS and FNYEAQ. The CDR3 contains 14 residues. Trimming removed 1 base at V and 7 bases at J, with 13 bases between.

This clone was seen a handful of times. This chain uses TRBV20-1 with TRBJ1-2, with TRBD1 as a possible D gene (5 bases). This CDR3 spans 10 amino acids. Germline CDR1 reads DFQATT; CDR2 reads SNEGSKA (reference sequence). CDR3 region: CAQGDYGYTF. The CDR3 DNA follows: TGCGCCCAAGGGGACTATGGCTACACCTTC.

This clone has just a few counts. CDR3 sequence reads: CASSSQLASSYEQYF. CDR3 nucleotide sequence: TGTGCCAGCAGCTCTCAACTAGCGTCCTCCTACGAGCAGTACTTC. This chain joins TRBV5-4 and TRBJ2-7, with 7 nucleotides matching TRBD2. Trimming took 3 bases from V and 0 from J; bases not matched to a gene: 6. Looked up from germline, CDR1 is SGHNT and CDR2 is YYREEE (reference sequence). This CDR3 spans 15 amino acids.

This clone was seen a few times. The chain combines TRBV5-8 with TRBJ1-2; D uncertain. Looked up from germline, CDR1 is SGHTS and CDR2 is YDEGEE. The CDR3 length is 13 residues. V was trimmed by 1 base and J by 8 bases, leaving 12 bases between them. Written as DNA, the CDR3 is TGTGCCAGCAGCTTGAGTCTACTATGGGGCTACACCTTC. Protein sequence: CASSLSLLWGYTF.